The present T cell receptor (beta chain) was sequenced within a study of blood T cell repertoires in COVID-19. Study details: Samples representing acute and convalescent COVID-19 were sourced from the United States, Italy and Spain.

The germline CDR1 and CDR2 sequences are SGHRS and YFSETQ. The CDR3 contains 17 residues. J was trimmed by 0 bases and V by 3 bases; bases with no gene match: 9. Assignments of participants to cohorts depended upon their own reported clinical history. The repertoire was sequenced with immunoSEQ multiplex PCR; TCRdb's copy has only in-frame clones and lacks some. This table holds about 200,000 clones, approximately 86% found once. This receptor was obtained from a woman aged 40 to 50 with acute COVID-19. V usage is TRBV5-1 and J usage is TRBJ2-3; TRBD1 aligns across 8 bases. What was sequenced was PBMCs or T cells enriched from blood (not recorded which). This CDR3 reads CASSYGQGALSTDTQYF. For the CDR3, the DNA is TGCGCCAGCAGCTATGGCCAGGGGGCCCTTAGCACAGATACGCAGTATTTT.